A selection of T cell receptor beta chains follows, all from one sample in a study of blood T cell repertoires in COVID-19. Data came from immunoSEQ multiplex PCR; TCRdb stores just in-frame clones and leaves some out. The table shows 300,000 or so clones, with approximately 90% occurring only once. Sequenced input: peripheral blood. The receptor source for this set is a woman in her 40s with acute or convalescent COVID-19. Both conserved end residues are part of each CDR3. Fields, in order: CDR3 protein, clone size, J gene, CDR3 length, V gene. Rows may omit the clone size; those that give it use once, few, many or a size class.

CDR3aa: CAWSVEVPSYEKLFF
abundance: .
j_gene: TRBJ1-4
len: 15
v_gene: TRBV30

CDR3aa: CASSWGQRGYTF
abundance: .
j_gene: TRBJ1-2
len: 12
v_gene: TRBV5-1

CDR3aa: CASSDRVGQGGYTF
abundance: .
j_gene: TRBJ1-2
len: 14
v_gene: TRBV7-9

CDR3aa: CASSLSQGYGYTF
abundance: .
j_gene: TRBJ1-2
len: 13
v_gene: TRBV7-2

CDR3aa: CASSPTGQSNEKLFF
abundance: .
j_gene: TRBJ1-4
len: 15
v_gene: TRBV18

CDR3aa: CASSRSGGKETQYF
abundance: .
j_gene: TRBJ2-5
len: 14
v_gene: TRBV19

CDR3aa: CATWDRETKNIQYF
abundance: once
j_gene: TRBJ2-4
len: 14
v_gene: TRBV10-3

CDR3aa: CASSLEQGAWETQYF
abundance: .
j_gene: TRBJ2-5
len: 15
v_gene: TRBV11-2

CDR3aa: CASTRQGGGYTF
abundance: .
j_gene: TRBJ1-2
len: 12
v_gene: TRBV12-3/TRBV12-4

CDR3aa: CASSGRGSTDTQYF
abundance: .
j_gene: TRBJ2-3
len: 14
v_gene: TRBV9

CDR3aa: CSVEEVGQGAYGYTF
abundance: .
j_gene: TRBJ1-2
len: 15
v_gene: TRBV29-1

CDR3aa: CASSQDLYTGELFF
abundance: .
j_gene: TRBJ2-2
len: 14
v_gene: TRBV3-1/TRBV3-2

CDR3aa: CASSLRDTPNYGYTF
abundance: .
j_gene: TRBJ1-2
len: 15
v_gene: TRBV5-5

CDR3aa: CATKAVWRETQYF
abundance: .
j_gene: TRBJ2-5
len: 13
v_gene: TRBV24-1

CDR3aa: CASTPGLARADTQYF
abundance: .
j_gene: TRBJ2-3
len: 15
v_gene: TRBV2

CDR3aa: CATSDSRGSGNTIYF
abundance: .
j_gene: TRBJ1-3
len: 15
v_gene: TRBV24-1

CDR3aa: CASSVAGGSYGYTF
abundance: .
j_gene: TRBJ1-2
len: 14
v_gene: TRBV9

CDR3aa: CASSRGSRENTEAFF
abundance: .
j_gene: TRBJ1-1
len: 15
v_gene: TRBV14

CDR3aa: CSASGTGAGNTIYF
abundance: .
j_gene: TRBJ1-3
len: 14
v_gene: TRBV20-1

CDR3aa: CASSNPGAGGIQYF
abundance: .
j_gene: TRBJ2-4
len: 14
v_gene: TRBV7-2

CDR3aa: CASSLKGRVGYTF
abundance: .
j_gene: TRBJ1-2
len: 13
v_gene: TRBV11-2

CDR3aa: CASSDGQGNGYTF
abundance: .
j_gene: TRBJ1-2
len: 13
v_gene: TRBV9

CDR3aa: CASSPQGPYSNQPQHF
abundance: many
j_gene: TRBJ1-5
len: 16
v_gene: TRBV19

CDR3aa: CASSLTGQRNTEAFF
abundance: .
j_gene: TRBJ1-1
len: 15
v_gene: TRBV5-1

CDR3aa: CASSSTGLTEAFF
abundance: .
j_gene: TRBJ1-1
len: 13
v_gene: TRBV5-1

CDR3aa: CASSYSGTGVNTEAFF
abundance: .
j_gene: TRBJ1-1
len: 16
v_gene: TRBV6-5

CDR3aa: CASSSTGDTGELFF
abundance: .
j_gene: TRBJ2-2
len: 14
v_gene: TRBV7-7

CDR3aa: CASSLKMQASSYNSPLHF
abundance: .
j_gene: TRBJ1-6
len: 18
v_gene: TRBV5-5

CDR3aa: CASSGLGQETQYF
abundance: .
j_gene: TRBJ2-5
len: 13
v_gene: TRBV2

CDR3aa: CASSEASADEQFF
abundance: .
j_gene: TRBJ2-1
len: 13
v_gene: TRBV2

CDR3aa: CASSANFGQGAPSMNTEAFF
abundance: .
j_gene: TRBJ1-1
len: 20
v_gene: TRBV21-1

CDR3aa: CASNGGSEQFF
abundance: .
j_gene: TRBJ2-1
len: 11
v_gene: TRBV2

CDR3aa: CASNRGTGGGYGYTF
abundance: .
j_gene: TRBJ1-2
len: 15
v_gene: TRBV19

CDR3aa: CSVELRNTEAFF
abundance: .
j_gene: TRBJ1-1
len: 12
v_gene: TRBV29-1

CDR3aa: CARRGQGPNEQFF
abundance: .
j_gene: TRBJ2-1
len: 13
v_gene: TRBV19

CDR3aa: CASSTEGQGAVFGEKLFF
abundance: .
j_gene: TRBJ1-4
len: 18
v_gene: TRBV7-8

CDR3aa: CASLAGASTDTQYF
abundance: few
j_gene: TRBJ2-3
len: 14
v_gene: TRBV18

CDR3aa: CASSQVVQGLAKNIQYF
abundance: .
j_gene: TRBJ2-4
len: 17
v_gene: TRBV4-1

CDR3aa: CASSGEVVTDTQYF
abundance: .
j_gene: TRBJ2-3
len: 14
v_gene: TRBV6-4

CDR3aa: CASSEGEGNQPQHF
abundance: .
j_gene: TRBJ1-5
len: 14
v_gene: TRBV6-4

CDR3aa: CASSLTGQNEQFF
abundance: .
j_gene: TRBJ2-1
len: 13
v_gene: TRBV9

CDR3aa: CASSRDIGMNTEAFF
abundance: .
j_gene: TRBJ1-1
len: 15
v_gene: TRBV3-1/TRBV3-2

CDR3aa: CASSQSPIRLAKNIQYF
abundance: .
j_gene: TRBJ2-4
len: 17
v_gene: TRBV4-1

CDR3aa: CASSPLRVNYGYTF
abundance: once
j_gene: TRBJ1-2
len: 14
v_gene: TRBV14

CDR3aa: CSVTRQGFTEAFF
abundance: .
j_gene: TRBJ1-1
len: 13
v_gene: TRBV29-1